This is a list of T cell receptor beta chains from one sample in a study of vaccination effects on CD4 cells after COVID-19. These receptors' targets are unknown. The table came from immunoSEQ multiplex PCR; TCRdb's copy has only in-frame clones and leaves some out. The sample lists 15,000 or so clones; roughly four fifths were seen once. This material consisted of CD4+ T cells from PBMCs cultured with HCoV-NL63 spike peptides, taken after COVID-19 vaccination. The receptors shown here come from a human donor who had a prior SARS-CoV-2 infection. The CDR3 runs from the conserved cysteine through the conserved F or W. The D gene is left open where the match is weak. Not all rows give a size; the values are once, few, many and, for expanded clones, a class.

V: TRBV7-8
size: NA
D: NA
J: TRBJ1-2
DNA: TGTGCCAGCAGCGAAGGGTCCTACGACGGCTACACCTTC
CDR3: CASSEGSYDGYTF

V: TRBV18
size: NA
D: NA
J: TRBJ2-5
DNA: TGTGCCAGCTCACCACCTAGAGAGACCCAGTACTTC
CDR3: CASSPPRETQYF

V: TRBV11-3
size: NA
D: TRBD2
J: TRBJ2-7
DNA: TGTGCCAGCAGCGCCGGGGCTAGCGGAGAGCTAGGGGAGCAGTACTTC
CDR3: CASSAGASGELGEQYF

V: TRBV4-3
size: NA
D: NA
J: TRBJ1-3
DNA: TGCGCCAGCAGCCAACTCCGCGGCACCATATATTTT
CDR3: CASSQLRGTIYF

V: TRBV29-1
size: NA
D: NA
J: TRBJ2-1
DNA: TGCAGCGCTGCGATGGGGGGAAGCTCCTACAATGAGCAGTTCTTC
CDR3: CSAAMGGSSYNEQFF

V: TRBV7-9
size: NA
D: NA
J: TRBJ2-7
DNA: TGTGCCAGCAGCCAATCCTTCGGCTCAGGCTGGGAGCAGTACTTC
CDR3: CASSQSFGSGWEQYF

V: TRBV7-9
size: NA
D: NA
J: TRBJ1-1
DNA: TGTGCCAGCAGCTTTGGGGTCGGCTACACTGAAGCTTTCTTT
CDR3: CASSFGVGYTEAFF

V: TRBV5-4
size: NA
D: NA
J: TRBJ2-3
DNA: TGTGCCAGCAGCTTGGGGGGGGCAAGAGATACGCAGTATTTT
CDR3: CASSLGGARDTQYF

V: TRBV15
size: NA
D: NA
J: TRBJ2-3
DNA: TGTGCCACCAGCAGAGATTCACCCCCAGATACGCAGTATTTT
CDR3: CATSRDSPPDTQYF

V: TRBV3-1/TRBV3-2
size: once
D: TRBD1
J: TRBJ2-7
DNA: TGTGCCAGCAGCTTAGGGGGACAGGGGGTATACGAGCAGTACTTC
CDR3: CASSLGGQGVYEQYF

V: TRBV19
size: once
D: TRBD1
J: TRBJ1-5
DNA: TGTGCCAGTAGTACCAATAGACAGGGGCCCCAGCATTTT
CDR3: CASSTNRQGPQHF

V: TRBV19
size: NA
D: NA
J: TRBJ1-3
DNA: TGTGCCAGTAGTATACCAGGAAACACCATATATTTT
CDR3: CASSIPGNTIYF

V: TRBV13
size: medium-sized
D: NA
J: TRBJ2-7
DNA: TGTGCCAGCAGCTCGACAGCGGAGGGCTCCTACGAGCAGTACTTC
CDR3: CASSSTAEGSYEQYF

V: TRBV28
size: NA
D: TRBD2
J: TRBJ2-7
DNA: TGTGCCAGCAGTCTCGGACTAGCTGGGAGCTCCTACGAGCAGTACTTC
CDR3: CASSLGLAGSSYEQYF

V: TRBV5-1
size: NA
D: NA
J: TRBJ2-7
DNA: TGCGCCAGCAGCTTAACAGGCGCTATGGGCGGCTACGAGCAGTACTTC
CDR3: CASSLTGAMGGYEQYF